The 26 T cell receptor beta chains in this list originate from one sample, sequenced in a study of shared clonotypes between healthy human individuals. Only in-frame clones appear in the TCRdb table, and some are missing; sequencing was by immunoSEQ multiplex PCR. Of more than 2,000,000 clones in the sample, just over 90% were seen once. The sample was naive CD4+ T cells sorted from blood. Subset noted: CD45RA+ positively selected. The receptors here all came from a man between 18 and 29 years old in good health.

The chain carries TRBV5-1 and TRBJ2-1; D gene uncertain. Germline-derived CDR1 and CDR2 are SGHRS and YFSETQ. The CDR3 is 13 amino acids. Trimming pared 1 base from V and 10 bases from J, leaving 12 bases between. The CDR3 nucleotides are TGCGCCAGCAGCTTGATCCCCGTGGAGGAGCAGTTCTTC. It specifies CASSLIPVEEQFF.

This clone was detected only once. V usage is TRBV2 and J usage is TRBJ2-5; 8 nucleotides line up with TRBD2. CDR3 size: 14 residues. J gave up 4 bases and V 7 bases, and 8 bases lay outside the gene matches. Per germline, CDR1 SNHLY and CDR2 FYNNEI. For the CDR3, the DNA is TGTGCCAGCACGTTAGCGGGAAGGGGAGAGACCCAGTACTTC. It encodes CASTLAGRGETQYF.

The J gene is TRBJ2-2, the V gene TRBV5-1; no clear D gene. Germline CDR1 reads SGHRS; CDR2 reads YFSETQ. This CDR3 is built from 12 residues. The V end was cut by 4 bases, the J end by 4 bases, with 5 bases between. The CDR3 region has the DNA TGCGCCAGCAGCCGAAGCACCGGGGAGCTGTTTTTT. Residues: CASSRSTGELFF.

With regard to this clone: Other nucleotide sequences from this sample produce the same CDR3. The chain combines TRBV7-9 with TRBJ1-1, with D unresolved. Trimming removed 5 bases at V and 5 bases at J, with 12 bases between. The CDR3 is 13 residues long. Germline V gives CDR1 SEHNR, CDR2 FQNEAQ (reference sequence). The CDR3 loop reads CASSPEGNTEAFF. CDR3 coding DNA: TGTGCCAGCAGCCCGGAGGGTAATACTGAAGCTTTCTTT.

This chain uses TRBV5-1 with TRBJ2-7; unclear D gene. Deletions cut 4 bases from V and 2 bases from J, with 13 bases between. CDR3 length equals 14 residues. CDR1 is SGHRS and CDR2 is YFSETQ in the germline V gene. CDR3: CASSVPSNPYEQYF. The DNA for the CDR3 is TGCGCCAGCAGCGTGCCCAGCAACCCCTACGAGCAGTACTTC.

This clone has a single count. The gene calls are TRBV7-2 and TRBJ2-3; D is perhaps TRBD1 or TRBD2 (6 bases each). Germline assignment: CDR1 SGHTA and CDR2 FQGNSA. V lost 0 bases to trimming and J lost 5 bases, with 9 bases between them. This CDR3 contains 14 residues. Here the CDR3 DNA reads TGTGCCAGCAGCTTAGCTGGGGGGCTAGATACGCAGTATTTT. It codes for CASSLAGGLDTQYF. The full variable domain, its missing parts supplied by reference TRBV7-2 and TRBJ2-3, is GAGVSQSPSNKVTEKGKDVELRCDPISGHTALYWYRQSLGQGLEFLIYFQGNSAPDKSGLPSDRFSAERTGGSVSTLTIQRTQQEDSAVYLCASSLAGGLDTQYFGPGTRLTVL.

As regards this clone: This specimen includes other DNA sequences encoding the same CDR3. Written as DNA, the CDR3 is TGCGCCAGCAGCTCGACAGGATTCTCCTACGAGCAGTACTTC. It specifies CASSSTGFSYEQYF. The rearrangement joins TRBV5-1 to TRBJ2-7; a possible D gene is TRBD1 (6 bases). The CDR3 length is 14 residues. V was trimmed by 3 bases and J by 0 bases, leaving 10 bases between them. Germline V lookup: CDR1 SGHRS, CDR2 YFSETQ.

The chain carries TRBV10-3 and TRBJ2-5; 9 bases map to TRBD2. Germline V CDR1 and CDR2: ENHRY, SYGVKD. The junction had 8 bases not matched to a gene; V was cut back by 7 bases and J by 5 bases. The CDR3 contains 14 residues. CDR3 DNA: TGTGCCATCAAGGGGCGGGAGGGCCACGAGACCCAGTACTTC. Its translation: CAIKGREGHETQYF.

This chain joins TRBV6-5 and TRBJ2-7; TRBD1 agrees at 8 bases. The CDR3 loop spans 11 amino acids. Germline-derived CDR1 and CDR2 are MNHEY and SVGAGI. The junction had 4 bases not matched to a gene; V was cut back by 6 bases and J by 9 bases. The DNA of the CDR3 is TGTGCCAGCAGCCCCGGACAGGGGCAGTACTTC. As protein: CASSPGQGQYF.

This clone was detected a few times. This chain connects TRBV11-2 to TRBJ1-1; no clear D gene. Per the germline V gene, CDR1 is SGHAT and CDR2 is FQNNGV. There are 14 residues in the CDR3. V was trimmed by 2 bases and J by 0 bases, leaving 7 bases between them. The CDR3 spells CASSLQLMNTEAFF. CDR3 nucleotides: TGTGCCAGCAGCTTACAGCTTATGAACACTGAAGCTTTCTTT.

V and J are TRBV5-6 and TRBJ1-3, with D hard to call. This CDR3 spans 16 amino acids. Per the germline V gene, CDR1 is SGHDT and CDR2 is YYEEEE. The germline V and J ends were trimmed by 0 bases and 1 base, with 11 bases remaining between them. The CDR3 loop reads CASSLAGVSSGNTIYF. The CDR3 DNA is TGTGCCAGCAGCTTGGCCGGTGTTAGTTCTGGAAACACCATATATTTT.

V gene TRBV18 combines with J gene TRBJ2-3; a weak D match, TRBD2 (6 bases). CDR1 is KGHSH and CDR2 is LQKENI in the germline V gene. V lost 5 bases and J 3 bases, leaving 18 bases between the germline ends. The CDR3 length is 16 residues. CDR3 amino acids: CASSSGAGGKTDTQYF. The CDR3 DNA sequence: TGTGCCAGCTCATCGGGAGCTGGGGGGAAAACAGATACGCAGTATTTT.

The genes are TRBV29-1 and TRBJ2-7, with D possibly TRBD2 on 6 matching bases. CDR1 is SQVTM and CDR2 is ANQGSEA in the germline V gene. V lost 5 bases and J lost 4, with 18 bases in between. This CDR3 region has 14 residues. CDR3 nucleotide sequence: TGCAGCGTTTCAGGGTTCGGTAGCGGTTACGAGCAGTACTTC. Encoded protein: CSVSGFGSGYEQYF.

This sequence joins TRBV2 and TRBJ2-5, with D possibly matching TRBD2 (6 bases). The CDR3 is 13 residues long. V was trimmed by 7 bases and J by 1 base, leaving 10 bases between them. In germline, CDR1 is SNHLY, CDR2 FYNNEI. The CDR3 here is CASKGGVQETQYF. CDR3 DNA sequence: TGTGCCAGCAAGGGAGGTGTCCAAGAGACCCAGTACTTC.

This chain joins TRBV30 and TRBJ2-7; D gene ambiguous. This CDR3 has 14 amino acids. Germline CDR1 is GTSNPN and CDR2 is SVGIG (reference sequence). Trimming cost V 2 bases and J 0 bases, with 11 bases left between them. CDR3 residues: CAWSRAVPSYEQYF. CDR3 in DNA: TGTGCCTGGAGTCGGGCAGTTCCCTCCTACGAGCAGTACTTC.

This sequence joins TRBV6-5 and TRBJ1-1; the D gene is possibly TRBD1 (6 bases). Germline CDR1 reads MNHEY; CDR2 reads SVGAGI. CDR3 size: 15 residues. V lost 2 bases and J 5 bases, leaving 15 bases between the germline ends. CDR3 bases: TGTGCCAGCAGTTACGGGACAAAGGTGCAGACTGAAGCTTTCTTT. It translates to CASSYGTKVQTEAFF.

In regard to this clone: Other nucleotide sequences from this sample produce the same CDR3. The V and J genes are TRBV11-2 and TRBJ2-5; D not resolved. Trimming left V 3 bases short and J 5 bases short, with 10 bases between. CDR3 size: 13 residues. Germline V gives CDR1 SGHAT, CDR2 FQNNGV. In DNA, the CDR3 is TGTGCCAGCAGCTTCCCCGGTGCCGAGACCCAGTACTTC. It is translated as CASSFPGAETQYF.

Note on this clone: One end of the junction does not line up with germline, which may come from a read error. The CDR3 coding sequence is TGTGCCAGCAGCGAAGGGCCGGTCAGGTCTAGTGAAGCTTTCTTT. Its translation is CASSEGPVRSSEAFF. V usage is TRBV2 and J usage is TRBJ1-1; D uncertain. The CDR3 spans 15 residues. Germline CDR1 is SNHLY and CDR2 is FYNNEI.

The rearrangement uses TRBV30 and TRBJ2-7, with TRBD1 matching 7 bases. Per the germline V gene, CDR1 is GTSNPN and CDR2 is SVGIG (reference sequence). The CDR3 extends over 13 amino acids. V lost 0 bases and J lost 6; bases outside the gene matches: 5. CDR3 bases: TGTGCCTGGAGTGTACAGAACAGGGGCGAGCAGTACTTC. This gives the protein CAWSVQNRGEQYF.

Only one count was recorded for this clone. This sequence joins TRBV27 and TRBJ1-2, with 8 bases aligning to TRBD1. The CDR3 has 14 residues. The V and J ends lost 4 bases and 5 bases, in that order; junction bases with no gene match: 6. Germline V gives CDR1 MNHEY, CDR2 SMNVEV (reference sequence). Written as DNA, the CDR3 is TGTGCCAGCAGTTGGCCTCGACAGGGGTATGGCTACACCTTC. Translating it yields CASSWPRQGYGYTF.

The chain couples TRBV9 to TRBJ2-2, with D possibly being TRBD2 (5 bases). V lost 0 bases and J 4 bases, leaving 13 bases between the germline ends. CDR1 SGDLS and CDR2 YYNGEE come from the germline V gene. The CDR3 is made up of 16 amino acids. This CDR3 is CASSVGGRKGTGELFF. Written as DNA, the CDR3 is TGTGCCAGCAGCGTAGGAGGGAGAAAGGGCACCGGGGAGCTGTTTTTT.

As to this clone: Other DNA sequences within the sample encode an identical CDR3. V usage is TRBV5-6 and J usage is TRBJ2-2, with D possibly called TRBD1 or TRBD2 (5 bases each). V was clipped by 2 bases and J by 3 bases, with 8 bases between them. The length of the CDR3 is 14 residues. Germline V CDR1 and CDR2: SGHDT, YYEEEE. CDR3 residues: CASSLRGDTGELFF. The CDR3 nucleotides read TGTGCCAGCAGCTTACGGGGCGACACCGGGGAGCTGTTTTTT.

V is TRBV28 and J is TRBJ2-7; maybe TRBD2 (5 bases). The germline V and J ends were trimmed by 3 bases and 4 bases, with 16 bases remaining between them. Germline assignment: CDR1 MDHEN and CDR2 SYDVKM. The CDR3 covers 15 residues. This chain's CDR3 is CASSFLAGSTYEQYF. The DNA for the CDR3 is TGTGCCAGCAGTTTTCTAGCTGGTTCGACTTACGAGCAGTACTTC.

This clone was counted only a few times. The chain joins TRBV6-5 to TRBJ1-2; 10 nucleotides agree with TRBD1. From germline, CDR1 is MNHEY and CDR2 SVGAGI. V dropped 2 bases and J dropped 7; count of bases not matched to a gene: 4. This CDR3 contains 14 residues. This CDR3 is CASSYGTGVAGYTF. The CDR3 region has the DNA TGTGCCAGCAGTTACGGGACAGGGGTTGCTGGCTACACCTTC.

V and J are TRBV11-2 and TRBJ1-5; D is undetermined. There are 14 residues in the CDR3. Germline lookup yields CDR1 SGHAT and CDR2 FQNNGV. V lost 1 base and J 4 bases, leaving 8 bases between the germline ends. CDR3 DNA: TGTGCCAGCAGCTTAGGGTCGGGGAATCAGCCCCAGCATTTT. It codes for CASSLGSGNQPQHF.

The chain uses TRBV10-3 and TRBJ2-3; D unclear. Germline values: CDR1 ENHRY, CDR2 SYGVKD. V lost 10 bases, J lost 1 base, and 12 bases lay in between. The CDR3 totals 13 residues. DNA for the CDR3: TGTGCCACCGTTTTGGGCGGCACAGATACGCAGTATTTT. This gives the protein CATVLGGTDTQYF.